Presented here are 15 T cell receptor beta chains from one specimen sequenced in a study of glioma-infiltrating T cells after dendritic cell vaccination. Time point meaning: after dendritic cell vaccination, including at tumor progression/relapse. Libraries were prepared by immunoSEQ multiplex PCR; TCRdb keeps only in-frame clonotypes and omits some of them. Of over 90,000 clones detected, approximately 84% appear once; the ten largest clones hold 4.5% to 5.5%. The sample was blood, taken after dendritic cell vaccination. The receptors here all came from a human donor with glioblastoma.

The rearrangement uses TRBV27 and TRBJ2-7; 7 bases align to TRBD2. V trimming: 5 bases; J trimming: 10 bases; junction bases outside the gene matches: 14. CDR1 is MNHEY and CDR2 is SMNVEV in the germline V gene (reference sequence). This CDR3 contains 14 residues. The CDR3 is CASSIGLSGATQYF. CDR3 nucleotides: TGTGCCAGCAGTATAGGGTTGAGCGGGGCGACACAGTACTTC.

This chain links TRBV5-1 with TRBJ1-1, with 7 bases aligning to TRBD1. Germline V gives CDR1 SGHRS, CDR2 YFSETQ. V lost 2 bases, J lost 4 bases, and 2 bases stayed unmatched. The CDR3 is 13 amino acids. The CDR3 coding sequence is TGCGCCAGCAGCTTAACAGGGGCCACTGAAGCTTTCTTT. Encoded protein: CASSLTGATEAFF.

This clone was observed a single time. The chain couples TRBV18 to TRBJ2-5; D is unresolved. Germline CDR1 KGHSH, CDR2 LQKENI. The V end was cut by 6 bases, the J end by 1 base, with 12 bases between. The length of the CDR3 is 14 residues. The CDR3 region has the DNA TGTGCCAGCTCTCTCCAAGAGCTCCAAGAGACCCAGTACTTC. This codes for CASSLQELQETQYF. Looking up the rest from reference TRBV18 and TRBJ2-5 gives the full variable domain: NAGVMQNPRHLVRRRGQEARLRCSPMKGHSHVYWYRQLPEEGLKFMVYLQKENIIDESGMPKERFSAEFPKEGPSILRIQQVVRGDSAAYFCASSLQELQETQYFGPGTRLLVL.

The chain has TRBV25-1 and TRBJ1-1; a weak D match, TRBD1 (6 bases). V shed 7 bases and J shed 6 bases, with 12 bases lying between them. The CDR3 sequence is 12 residues long. Germline V gives CDR1 MGHDK, CDR2 SYGVNS. The CDR3 sequence is CASTDSRAEAFF. CDR3 coding DNA: TGTGCCAGCACGGACAGCAGGGCTGAAGCTTTCTTT.

The gene calls are TRBV4-2 and TRBJ2-1; 9 bases line up with TRBD2. V trimming: 4 bases; J trimming: 6 bases; junction bases outside the gene matches: 7. The CDR3 spans 15 residues. Germline values: CDR1 LGHNA, CDR2 YNFKEQ. Here the CDR3 reads CASSLSGGTFNEQFF. In DNA form, the CDR3 reads TGTGCCAGCAGCCTCAGCGGGGGGACCTTCAATGAGCAGTTCTTC.

This clone has a single count. The chain employs TRBV20-1 and TRBJ2-5; D is uncertain. Germline V lookup: CDR1 DFQATT, CDR2 SNEGSKA (reference sequence). V was pared by 1 base and J by 2 bases, with 2 bases between. The CDR3 has 11 residues. The CDR3 sequence is CSARAQETQYF. CDR3 DNA: TGCAGTGCTAGAGCTCAAGAGACCCAGTACTTC.

The chain combines TRBV29-1 with TRBJ1-4; 7 bases are a match to TRBD1. The junction had 28 bases not matched to a gene; V was cut back by 8 bases and J by 7 bases. The CDR3 loop spans 19 amino acids. Germline assignment: CDR1 SQVTM and CDR2 ANQGSEA. The CDR3 sequence: CSPCLGKGQPCEDFEKLFF. The CDR3 DNA reads as TGCAGCCCTTGTTTGGGAAAGGGACAGCCGTGTGAGGACTTTGAAAAACTGTTTTTT. The full variable domain, its missing parts supplied by reference TRBV29-1 and TRBJ1-4, is SAVISQKPSRDICQRGTSLTIQCQVDSQVTMMFWYRQQPGQSLTLIATANQGSEATYESGFVIDKFPISRPNLTFSTLTVSNMSPEDSSIYLCSPCLGKGQPCEDFEKLFFGSGTQLSVL.

The chain couples TRBV2 to TRBJ2-2; tentative D call: TRBD2 (6 bases). V gave up 6 bases and J gave up 7 bases, with 18 bases separating them. The CDR3 is 15 residues long. Germline V gene lookup returns CDR1 SNHLY and CDR2 FYNNEI. Here the CDR3 reads CASRYSGGAGGELFF. The CDR3 DNA reads as TGTGCCAGCAGGTATAGCGGAGGGGCAGGCGGGGAGCTGTTTTTT.

In this sample, this clone turned up once. The gene calls are TRBV10-3 and TRBJ2-1; D is possibly TRBD2 (5 bases). The germline V and J ends were trimmed by 0 bases and 3 bases, with 12 bases remaining between them. The CDR3 contains 16 residues. Germline V gives CDR1 ENHRY, CDR2 SYGVKD. This CDR3 is CAISESMDGLYNEQFF. The CDR3 nucleotides are TGTGCCATCAGTGAGTCAATGGACGGACTCTACAATGAGCAGTTCTTC.

In this sample, this clone turned up a few times. The CDR3 nucleotides read TGCGCCAGCAGCTTGGCGTCGGGACTAGCGGGGGCAAGCACAGATACGCAGTATTTT. The encoded protein is CASSLASGLAGASTDTQYF. The V and J genes are TRBV5-1 and TRBJ2-3, with 14 bases that match TRBD2. J gave up 0 bases and V 0 bases, and 6 bases lay outside the gene matches. The CDR3 is 19 residues long. The germline CDR1 and CDR2 sequences are SGHRS and YFSETQ.

V gene TRBV6-5 combines with J gene TRBJ1-2; D possibly corresponds to TRBD1 (6 bases). V gave up 0 bases and J gave up 4 bases, with 9 bases separating them. This CDR3 comprises 14 residues. Germline V gene data show CDR1 as MNHEY and CDR2 as SVGAGI. This CDR3 reads CASSYSIGGYGYTF. CDR3 DNA sequence: TGTGCCAGCAGTTACTCGATAGGGGGCTATGGCTACACCTTC.

The chain couples TRBV7-2 to TRBJ2-3; D is ambiguous. The CDR3 spans 12 residues. Trimming removed 3 bases at V and 5 bases at J, with 6 bases between. In germline, CDR1 is SGHTA, CDR2 FQGNSA. The CDR3 DNA follows: TGTGCCAGCAGCTTCCTAGGAGATACGCAGTATTTT. Residues: CASSFLGDTQYF.

The chain links TRBV6-1 to TRBJ2-5; possible D gene TRBD1, 5 bases. Trimming took off 2 bases at V and 6 bases at J, with 7 bases between the two ends. Germline-derived CDR1 and CDR2 are MNHNS and SASEGT. There are 12 residues in the CDR3. CDR3 in DNA: TGTGCCAGCAGTGAACTGGGGCAGACCCAGTACTTC. Its protein is CASSELGQTQYF.

V usage is TRBV9 and J usage is TRBJ2-1; a possible D gene is TRBD2 (6 bases). The CDR3 is 15 amino acids. Per the germline V gene, CDR1 is SGDLS and CDR2 is YYNGEE. Trimming pared 2 bases from V and 4 bases from J, leaving 13 bases between. The CDR3 region is CASSVGGVNYNEQFF. The CDR3 coding sequence is TGTGCCAGCAGCGTTGGCGGGGTAAATTACAATGAGCAGTTCTTC.

J is TRBJ2-3 and V is TRBV25-1, with a tentative D call TRBD2 (6 bases). The CDR3 loop spans 16 amino acids. The germline V gene encodes CDR1 MGHDK and CDR2 SYGVNS. V lost 1 base to trimming and J lost 3 bases, with 14 bases between them. The CDR3 DNA follows: TGTGCCAGCAGTGAATTCGGCGGGATGTCTACAGATACGCAGTATTTT. Translating gives CASSEFGGMSTDTQYF.